This entry lists 19 T cell receptor beta chains sequenced from one sample in a study of T cell repertoires in cytomegalovirus infection. TCRdb itself ran the reads through MiXCR, one entry per CDR3 protein. The sample yields around 450,000 distinct CDR3 sequences, approximately 32% seen once. Sequenced input: PBMCs. The receptors were gathered from a human donor in good health (CMV status not recorded). Some clones in this sample may be carry-over from other donors' samples.

This clonotype was observed at least ten times. The chain employs TRBV7-2 and TRBJ2-7; D uncertain. This CDR3 spans 13 amino acids. V lost 4 bases and J lost 3, with 10 bases in between. Germline V CDR1 and CDR2: SGHTA, FQGNSA. The chain's CDR3 is CASSSRAIYEQYF. Written as DNA, the CDR3 is TGTGCCAGCAGCTCAAGGGCAATCTACGAGCAGTACTTC.

This clonotype was detected a few times. The rearrangement links TRBV5-1 to TRBJ2-2, with D uncertain. Looked up from germline, CDR1 is SGHRS and CDR2 is YFSETQ. Trimming stripped 4 bases from V and 1 base from J, with 8 bases between. The CDR3 loop spans 14 amino acids. The CDR3 is CASSPTLNTGELFF. CDR3 bases: TGCGCCAGCAGCCCAACCTTGAACACCGGGGAGCTGTTTTTT.

This clonotype was observed at least ten times. The chain has TRBV7-2 and TRBJ1-2, with D possibly TRBD1 on 5 matching bases. Germline CDR1 is SGHTA and CDR2 is FQGNSA. The CDR3 is 14 residues long. V dropped 7 bases and J dropped 7 bases, with 19 bases sitting between them. In nucleotides, the CDR3 is TGTGCCAGCACACCGGTTGGGAAGGGGTTTGGCTACACCTTC. Its translation: CASTPVGKGFGYTF.

A few counts support this clonotype. The V gene is TRBV28, the J gene TRBJ2-2; D gene unclear. The CDR3 length is 15 residues. V lost 5 bases, J lost 2 bases, and 12 bases lay in between. Germline V gene data show CDR1 as MDHEN and CDR2 as SYDVKM. In DNA, the CDR3 is TGTGCCAGCAGTCCCTTGACGCCCAACACCGGGGAGCTGTTTTTT. It yields the protein CASSPLTPNTGELFF.

This chain links TRBV28 with TRBJ1-5; 8 bases fit TRBD1. The CDR3 consists of 17 residues. CDR1 and CDR2 from the germline V gene are MDHEN and SYDVKM. The V gene end was trimmed by 5 bases and the J gene end by 6 bases; junction bases not matched to a gene: 15. CDR3 protein: CASSPSQGQGGSQPQHF. The CDR3, as DNA: TGTGCCAGCAGTCCATCCCAAGGACAGGGTGGGAGTCAGCCCCAGCATTTT.

This rearrangement joins TRBV28 to TRBJ2-1, with 10 bases that match TRBD2. This CDR3 has 15 amino acids. Losses at the gene ends were 6 bases for V and 2 bases for J; bases not matched to a gene: 4. Germline lookup yields CDR1 MDHEN and CDR2 SYDVKM. The DNA of the CDR3 is TGTGCCAGCAGGAGCGGGGGGGCCGCCTACAATGAGCAGTTCTTC. Translated: CASRSGGAAYNEQFF.

This chain connects TRBV2 to TRBJ1-1; D is perhaps TRBD1 (5 bases). CDR3 length: 14 amino acids. The germline V gene has CDR1 SNHLY and CDR2 FYNNEI. V lost 3 bases, J lost 10 bases, and 18 bases lay in between. The DNA for the CDR3 is TGTGCCAGCAGTGATTGGGGGACGGCGGAGGTAGCTTTCTTT. Translated: CASSDWGTAEVAFF.

On this clonotype: A much larger clone lies one base from this, so it may be a read error. The rearrangement joins TRBV7-3 to TRBJ1-1; no clear D. CDR1 is SGHTA, CDR2 FQGTGA, per germline. The CDR3 runs to 15 residues. The CDR3, as DNA: TGTGCCAGCCGCTTACAGCCAGCCATGAACACTGAAGCTTTCTTT. Its protein is CASRLQPAMNTEAFF.

This clonotype was counted a few times. The chain links TRBV19 to TRBJ1-1; D not resolved. The germline CDR1 and CDR2 sequences are LNHDA and SQIVND (reference sequence). V was cut by 5 bases and J by 1 base, with 11 bases left in between. The CDR3 consists of 14 residues. CDR3 coding DNA: TGTGCCAGTAGTCCGTTACAGTCGAACACTGAAGCTTTCTTT. Protein product: CASSPLQSNTEAFF.

There are many counts of this clonotype. The chain has TRBV6-1 and TRBJ2-3; D remains unclear. Looked up from germline, CDR1 is MNHNS and CDR2 is SASEGT. V was cut by 4 bases and J by 5 bases, with 7 bases left in between. The CDR3 is 12 residues long. The CDR3 DNA reads TGTGCCAGCAGTGCTTTAGGAGATACGCAGTATTTT. Translated, it gives CASSALGDTQYF.

V is TRBV30 and J is TRBJ1-6, with a possible D match to TRBD1 (6 bases). V shed 0 bases and J shed 5 bases, with 17 bases lying between them. Germline CDR1 reads GTSNPN; CDR2 reads SVGIG (reference sequence). CDR3 size: 17 residues. CDR3 nucleotide sequence: TGTGCCTGGAGTGTACCGAGGGAGGCAGGGGATAATTCACCCCTCCACTTT. Protein sequence: CAWSVPREAGDNSPLHF.

This clonotype has only a few counts. The gene calls are TRBV24-1 and TRBJ2-3, with TRBD2 matching 14 bases. The CDR3 loop spans 18 amino acids. Germline trimming cut 0 bases from V and 5 bases from J; bases unmatched to any gene: 6. Germline assignment: CDR1 KGHDR and CDR2 SFDVKD. The CDR3 bases are TGTGCCACCAGTGATTTGGCCCGGACTAGCGGGGGGAAAGATACGCAGTATTTT. It encodes CATSDLARTSGGKDTQYF.

A few counts support this clonotype. The chain employs TRBV10-2 and TRBJ1-6; D remains unclear. The CDR3 is 14 residues long. Trimming took off 6 bases at V and 10 bases at J, with 16 bases between the two ends. Germline lookup yields CDR1 WSHSY and CDR2 SAAADI. The CDR3 loop reads CASSEIGPSSPLHF. The CDR3 DNA reads TGCGCCAGCAGCGAAATCGGACCGTCGTCACCCCTCCACTTT.

The V and J genes are TRBV6-5 and TRBJ1-1; D is unclear. The CDR3 contains 12 residues. Trimming took off 0 bases at V and 6 bases at J, with 5 bases between the two ends. Germline CDR1 and CDR2: MNHEY and SVGAGI. As DNA, the CDR3 is TGTGCCAGCAGTTACTCGAGGGCTGAAGCTTTCTTT. Translated, it gives CASSYSRAEAFF.

V and J are TRBV2 and TRBJ1-2, with TRBD1 matching 7 bases. The CDR3 contains 14 residues. The germline V gene has CDR1 SNHLY and CDR2 FYNNEI. V trimming: 4 bases; J trimming: 5 bases; junction bases outside the gene matches: 7. The CDR3 loop reads CASSALQGKYGYTF. The CDR3 DNA sequence: TGTGCCAGCAGTGCTTTACAGGGGAAATATGGCTACACCTTC.

This clonotype occurred a few times. The chain joins TRBV12-3 or TRBV12-4 to TRBJ2-2, with D possibly being TRBD1 (5 bases). Trimming shortened V by 3 bases and J by 0 bases, and 8 bases separated the two germline ends. The CDR3 runs to 15 residues. The CDR3 is CASSFVRANTGELFF. DNA of the CDR3: TGTGCCAGCAGTTTTGTCAGGGCGAACACCGGGGAGCTGTTTTTT.

This clonotype has at least ten counts. J is TRBJ2-7 and V is TRBV7-2; D tentatively fits TRBD1 or TRBD2 (5 bases each). V was shortened by 4 bases and J by 2 bases, with 9 bases between the two germline ends. The germline V gene encodes CDR1 SGHTA and CDR2 FQGNSA. The CDR3 spans 13 residues. The CDR3: CASSSGPPYEQYF. Here the CDR3 DNA reads TGTGCCAGCAGCTCGGGGCCCCCCTACGAGCAGTACTTC.

This clonotype has just one count. The chain uses TRBV2 and TRBJ2-6, with 9 bases aligning to TRBD1. After removal of 7 bases from V and 2 bases from J, the junction contained 6 bases not matched to a gene. CDR3 length: 16 amino acids. Germline CDR1 SNHLY, CDR2 FYNNEI. The CDR3 reads CASKTGGSAGANVLTF. The CDR3 DNA is TGTGCCAGCAAGACAGGGGGGTCGGCTGGGGCCAACGTCCTGACTTTC.

The chain combines TRBV2 with TRBJ1-2; D is undetermined. The CDR3 consists of 13 residues. Per the germline V gene, CDR1 is SNHLY and CDR2 is FYNNEI. Between the trimmed V and J ends, which lost 2 bases and 4 bases, there was a span of 8 bases. The CDR3 region has the DNA TGTGCCAGCAGTGAAATGGCTACCTATGGCTACACCTTC. Its translation is CASSEMATYGYTF.